This TCR beta chain was observed in a study of OX40 agonist ivuxolimab in advanced cancers. Study background: An anti-OX40 (CD134) antibody with agonistic activity, ivuxolimab, was administered to patients. Participants averaged approximately 65 years of age (range 23 to 79) and were over 75% male.

Clones were read by immunoSEQ multiplex PCR, and TCRdb kept only the in-frame ones, dropping some. The table includes roughly 60,000 clones, approximately 80% detected once. Germline CDR1 and CDR2: SQVTM and ANQGSEA. The CDR3 loop spans 15 amino acids. Between the trimmed V and J ends, which lost 4 bases and 5 bases, there was a span of 18 bases. The specimen comprised CD4+ or CD8+ T cells sorted from blood, sampled in a trial of the OX40 agonist ivuxolimab. This clonotype originated in an adult with an advanced solid tumor such as melanoma, head and neck, liver or kidney cancer. The gene calls are TRBV29-1 and TRBJ2-1, with a weak D call TRBD1 (5 bases). The CDR3 nucleotides read TGCAGCGTTGGGTTAAGGGGCGGAACAAACAATGAGCAGTTCTTC. This gives the protein CSVGLRGGTNNEQFF.